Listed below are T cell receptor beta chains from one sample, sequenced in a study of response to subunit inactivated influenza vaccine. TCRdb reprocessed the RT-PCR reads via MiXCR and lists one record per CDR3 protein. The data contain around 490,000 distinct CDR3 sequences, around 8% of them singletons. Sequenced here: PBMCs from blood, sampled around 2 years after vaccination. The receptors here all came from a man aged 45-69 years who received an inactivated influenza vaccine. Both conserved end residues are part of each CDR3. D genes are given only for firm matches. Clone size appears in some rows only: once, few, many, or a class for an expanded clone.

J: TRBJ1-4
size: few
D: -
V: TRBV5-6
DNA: TGTGCCAGCAGCTTCGTTCAGGGCCTAGATGAAAAACTGTTTTTT
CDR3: CASSFVQGLDEKLFF

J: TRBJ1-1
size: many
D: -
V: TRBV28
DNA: TGTGCCAGCAGTTTAAGAGGTGCTCACACTGAAGCTTTCTTT
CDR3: CASSLRGAHTEAFF

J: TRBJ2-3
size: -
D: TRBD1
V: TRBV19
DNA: TGTGCCAGTAGTGGACAGGGGGCGCTTCACACGCAGTATTTT
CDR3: CASSGQGALHTQYF

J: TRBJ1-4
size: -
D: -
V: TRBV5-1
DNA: TGCGCCAGCAGCTTGGCCACTACACTATCTAATGAAAAACTGTTTTTT
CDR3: CASSLATTLSNEKLFF

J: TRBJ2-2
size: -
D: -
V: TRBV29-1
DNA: TGCAGCGTTTATCAGCGGACTAACACCGGGGAGCTGTTTTTT
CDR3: CSVYQRTNTGELFF

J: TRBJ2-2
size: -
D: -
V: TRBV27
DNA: TGTGCCAGCAGTCCGTATCATAGCGGTCGGGGCGGGGAGCTGTTTTTT
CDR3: CASSPYHSGRGGELFF

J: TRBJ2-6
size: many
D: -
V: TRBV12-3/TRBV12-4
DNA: TGTGCCAGCAGTTCTGGGGTGATCTCTGGGGCCAACGTCCTGACTTTC
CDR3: CASSSGVISGANVLTF

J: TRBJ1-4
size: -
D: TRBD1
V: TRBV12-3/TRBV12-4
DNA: TGTGCCAGCAGTTTAAGGCCCGGGACAGGTAGTGAAAAACTGTTTTTT
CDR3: CASSLRPGTGSEKLFF

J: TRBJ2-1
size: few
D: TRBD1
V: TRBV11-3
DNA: TGTGCCAGCAGCCGGGACAGGGGCTGGGAGCATGAGCAGTTCTTC
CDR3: CASSRDRGWEHEQFF

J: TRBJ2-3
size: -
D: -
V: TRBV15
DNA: TGTGCCACCAGCAGAGGTCCTCCCAGGGGCACAGATACGCAGTATTTT
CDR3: CATSRGPPRGTDTQYF

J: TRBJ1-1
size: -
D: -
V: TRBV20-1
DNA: TGCAGTGCTAGATCATGGGAAGCTCGAGGAGCTTTCTTT
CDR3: CSARSWEARGAFF

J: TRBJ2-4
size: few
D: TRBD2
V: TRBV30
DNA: TGTGCCTGGGGGGACTACCTCTCACTAGCCAAAAACATTCAGTACTTC
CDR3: CAWGDYLSLAKNIQYF

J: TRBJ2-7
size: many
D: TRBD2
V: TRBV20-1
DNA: TGCAGTGCTCCACTCCCTAGCGGGAGGGGGAGAGAGCAGTACTTC
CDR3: CSAPLPSGRGREQYF

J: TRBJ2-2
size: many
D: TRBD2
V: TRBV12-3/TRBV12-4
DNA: TGTGCCAGCAGTTTGCGGGGGTCAAACACCGGGGAGCTGTTTTTT
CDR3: CASSLRGSNTGELFF

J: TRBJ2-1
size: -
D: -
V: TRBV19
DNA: TGTGCCAGTAGTATCTATGGGGCCGATTGGTGGCAGTTCTTC
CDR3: CASSIYGADWWQFF

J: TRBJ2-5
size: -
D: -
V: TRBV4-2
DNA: TGTGCCAGCAGCCAAGTTAGGGGGGATAACCAAGAGACCCAGTACTTC
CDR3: CASSQVRGDNQETQYF

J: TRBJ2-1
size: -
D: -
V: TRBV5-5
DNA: TGTGCCAGCAGCTTGAGGGGGGACCCCTCCTACAATGAGCAGTTCTTC
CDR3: CASSLRGDPSYNEQFF

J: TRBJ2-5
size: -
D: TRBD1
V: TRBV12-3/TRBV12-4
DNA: TGTGCCAGCAAAGAGGGACAGATTGCGGGAGAGACCCAGTACTTC
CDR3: CASKEGQIAGETQYF

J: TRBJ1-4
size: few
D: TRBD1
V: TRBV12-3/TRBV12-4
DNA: TGTGCCAGCAGTCCTCACCGGGACAGGGACGAAAAACTGTTTTTT
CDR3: CASSPHRDRDEKLFF

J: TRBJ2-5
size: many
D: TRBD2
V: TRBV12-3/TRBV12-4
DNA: TGTGCCAGCACCATACTAGCGGGCAGTGCTGAAGAGACCCAGTACTTC
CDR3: CASTILAGSAEETQYF

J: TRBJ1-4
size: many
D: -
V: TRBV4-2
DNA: TGTGCCAGCAGCCCCCGTCATGGTAATGAAAAACTGTTTTTT
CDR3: CASSPRHGNEKLFF

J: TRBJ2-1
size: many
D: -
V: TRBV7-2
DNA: TGTGCCAGCAGCTTAGGTCCAGCGGAGTACAATGAGCAGTTCTTC
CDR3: CASSLGPAEYNEQFF

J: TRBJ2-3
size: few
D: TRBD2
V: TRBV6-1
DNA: TGTGCCAGCAGCCTGACTAGCGGAAGCCACACAGATACGCAGTATTTT
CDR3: CASSLTSGSHTDTQYF

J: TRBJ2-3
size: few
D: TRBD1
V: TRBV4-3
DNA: TGCGCCAGCAGCTACGGACAGGCTGATACGCAGTATTTT
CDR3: CASSYGQADTQYF

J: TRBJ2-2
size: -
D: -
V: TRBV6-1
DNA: TGTGCCAGCTCTCCCCGCCAGTCGAACACCGGGGAGCTGTTTTTT
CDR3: CASSPRQSNTGELFF

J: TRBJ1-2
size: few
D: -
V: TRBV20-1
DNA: TGCAGTGCTAGAGATATCGGAGGCTACACCTTC
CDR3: CSARDIGGYTF

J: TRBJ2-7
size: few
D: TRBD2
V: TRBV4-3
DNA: TGCGCCAGCAGCCAGAACCTGGGGCTAGCGGGAAACGAGCAGTACTTC
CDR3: CASSQNLGLAGNEQYF

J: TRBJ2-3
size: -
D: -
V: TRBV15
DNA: TGTGCCACCAGCAGAGATTTTCGATCGACAGGTGGAGATACGCAGTATTTT
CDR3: CATSRDFRSTGGDTQYF

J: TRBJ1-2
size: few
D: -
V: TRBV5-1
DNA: TGCGCCAGCAGCTCCGAACCAACAGGGAGCTATGGCTACACCTTC
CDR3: CASSSEPTGSYGYTF

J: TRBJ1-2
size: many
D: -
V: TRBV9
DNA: TGTGCCAGCAGCGTAGCTTCGATCCCTTTACGTAGGGCAGGGCCGGCGGGCGGCTACACCTTC
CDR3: CASSVASIPLRRAGPAGGYTF

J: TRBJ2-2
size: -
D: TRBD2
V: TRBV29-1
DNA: TGCAGCGTTGACTTGGGGAGGGGTGCTCTCGGGGAGCTGTTTTTT
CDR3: CSVDLGRGALGELFF

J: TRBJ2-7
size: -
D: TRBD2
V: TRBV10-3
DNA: TGTGCCATCAGTGCGACTAGCGTTCCAGAGCAGTACTTC
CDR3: CAISATSVPEQYF

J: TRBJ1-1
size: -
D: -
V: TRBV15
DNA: TGTGCCACCAGCATCGGTACGCTTAACACTGAAGCTTTCTTT
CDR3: CATSIGTLNTEAFF

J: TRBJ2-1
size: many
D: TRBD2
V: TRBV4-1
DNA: TGCGCCAGCAGCGGGACTAGCGGGTTCAGCTCCTACAATGAGCAGTTCTTC
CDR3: CASSGTSGFSSYNEQFF

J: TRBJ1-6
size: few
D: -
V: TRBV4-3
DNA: TGCGCCAAGTCACCCCTCCACTTT
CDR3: CAKSPLHF

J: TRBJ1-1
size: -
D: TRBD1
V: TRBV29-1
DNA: TGCAGCGTTGCCGGGACAGTCCTAACTGAAGCTTTCTTT
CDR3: CSVAGTVLTEAFF

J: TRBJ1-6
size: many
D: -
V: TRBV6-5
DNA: TGTGCCAGCAGTTACGACGGGCCCGGAAGCTCCTATAATTCACCCCTCCACTTT
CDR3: CASSYDGPGSSYNSPLHF

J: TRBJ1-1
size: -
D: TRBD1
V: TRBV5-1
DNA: TGCGCCAGCCGGGGGACAGGAGCGAACACTGAAGCTTTCTTT
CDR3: CASRGTGANTEAFF

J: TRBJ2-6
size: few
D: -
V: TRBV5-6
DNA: TGTGCCAGCAGGCCGCTCTCTGGGGCCAACGTCCTGACTTTC
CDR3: CASRPLSGANVLTF

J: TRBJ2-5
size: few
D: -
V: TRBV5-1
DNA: TGCGCCAGCAGCTTGGCCCCCGGGGGACGGATACAAGAGACCCAGTACTTC
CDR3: CASSLAPGGRIQETQYF

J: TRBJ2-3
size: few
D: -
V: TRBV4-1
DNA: TGCGCCAGCAGCCAGACAGGAAAACGTACAGATACGCAGTATTTT
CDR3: CASSQTGKRTDTQYF

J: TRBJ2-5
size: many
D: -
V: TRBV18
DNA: TGTGCCAGCTCACCAAGGCAGCAAGAGACCCAGTACTTC
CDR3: CASSPRQQETQYF

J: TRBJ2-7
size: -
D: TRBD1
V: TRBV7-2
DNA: TGTGCCAGCAGCTCCCGACAGGGGGGTTCCTACGAGCAGTACTTC
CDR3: CASSSRQGGSYEQYF

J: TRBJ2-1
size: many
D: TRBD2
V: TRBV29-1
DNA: TGCAGCGTTGAAGCAGGCCTAGCGGGTTACAGGAATGAGCAGTTCTTC
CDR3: CSVEAGLAGYRNEQFF

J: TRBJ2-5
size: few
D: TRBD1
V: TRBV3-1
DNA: TGTGCCAGCAGCCAAGGTCAGGGGGTGGGCCAAGAGACCCAGTACTTC
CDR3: CASSQGQGVGQETQYF

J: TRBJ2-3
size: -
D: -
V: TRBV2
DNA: TGTGCCAGCAGTGATCTTGCCCGGGCAGGTACAGATACGCAGTATTTT
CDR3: CASSDLARAGTDTQYF

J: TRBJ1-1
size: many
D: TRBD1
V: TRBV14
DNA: TGTGCCAGCAGCCGAGGGACAGGGAGGAACACTGAAGCTTTCTTT
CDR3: CASSRGTGRNTEAFF

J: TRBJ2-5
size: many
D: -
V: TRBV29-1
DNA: TGCAGCGTCTTTGGGCGGGCCGAAGAGACCCAGTACTTC
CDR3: CSVFGRAEETQYF

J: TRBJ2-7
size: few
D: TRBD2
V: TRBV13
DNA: TGTGCCAGCAGCTTAGGAGGAAGCGGGAGGGCCGTGCAGTACTTC
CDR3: CASSLGGSGRAVQYF

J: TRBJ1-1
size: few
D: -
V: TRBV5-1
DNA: TGCGCCAGCAACCCCCGTGCAGGGTCGAACACTGAAGCTTTCTTT
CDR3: CASNPRAGSNTEAFF

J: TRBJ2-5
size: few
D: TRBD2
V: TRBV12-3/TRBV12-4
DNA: TGTGCCAGCAGTTTACGGGGGGGCAGGGAGACCCAGTACTTC
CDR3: CASSLRGGRETQYF

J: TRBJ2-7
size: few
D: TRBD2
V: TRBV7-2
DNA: TGTGCCAGCAGCCCACCCACTAGCGTATACGAGCAGTACTTC
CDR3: CASSPPTSVYEQYF

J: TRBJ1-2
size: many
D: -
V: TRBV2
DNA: TGTGCCAGCAGTGACCAGACAGACTACTATGGCTACACCTTC
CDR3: CASSDQTDYYGYTF

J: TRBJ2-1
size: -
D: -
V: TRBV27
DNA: TGTGCCAGCAGTCCAGACCGTGGGGCGATCTCCTACAATGAGCAGTTCTTC
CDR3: CASSPDRGAISYNEQFF

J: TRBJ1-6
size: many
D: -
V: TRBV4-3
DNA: TGCGCCAGCAGCCAAGAGATGCCGACAGTGTCCTATAATTCACCCCTCCACTTT
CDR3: CASSQEMPTVSYNSPLHF

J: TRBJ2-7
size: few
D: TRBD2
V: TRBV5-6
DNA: TGTGCCAGCAGCTTGGCTGGCGGGAGGAGGCAGTACTTC
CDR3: CASSLAGGRRQYF

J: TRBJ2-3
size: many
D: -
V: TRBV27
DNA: TGTGCCAGCAGTTTATTCGGACAGACACGCACAGATACGCAGTATTTT
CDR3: CASSLFGQTRTDTQYF

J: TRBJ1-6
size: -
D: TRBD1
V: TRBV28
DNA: TGTGCCAGCAGGACAGGGCATGTTCCCCTCCACTTT
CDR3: CASRTGHVPLHF

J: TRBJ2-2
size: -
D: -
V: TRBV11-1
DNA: TGTGCCAGCAGCCCTCAGCCTGAGAACACCGGGGAGCTGTTTTTT
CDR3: CASSPQPENTGELFF

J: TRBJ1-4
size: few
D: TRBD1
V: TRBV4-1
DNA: TGCGCCAGCAGCCAACCGTCGACAGGGTTTAATGAAAAACTGTTTTTT
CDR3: CASSQPSTGFNEKLFF